The clone carrying this TCR beta chain showed up just a few times. The target antigen is unknown. Trimming took 7 bases from V and 7 from J, leaving 11 bases between them. This CDR3 region has 11 residues. The record originates from a study of T cell repertoires in cytomegalovirus infection. The overall study: Matching HLA type and CMV infection were both indicated by public TCR beta signatures. Regarding the study as a whole: In two of eight donors, the top clonotype was HLA-C-restricted CMV-specific.

In TCRdb, the reads were re-called with MiXCR into one record per CDR3 protein. The sample carries a few hundred thousand distinct CDR3 sequences, 30% to 40% recorded once. The V gene is TRBV12-3 or TRBV12-4, the J gene TRBJ2-7; possibly TRBD2 for D (6 bases). The sequence came from a human donor in good health (CMV status not recorded). Some clones in this sample may be carry-over from other donors' samples. Material: cultured PBMCs, obtained from culture after CMV antigen stimulation. The CDR3 protein is CASNTRGEQYF. The CDR3 bases are TGTGCCAGCAATACGCGGGGAGAGCAGTACTTC.